What follows describes a single TCR beta chain. The sample is drawn from a study of blood T cell repertoires in COVID-19. This table comes from immunoSEQ multiplex PCR, and its TCRdb copy is limited to in-frame clones, with some not included. This sample has more than 110,000 clones, with around 73% found just once. Per germline, CDR1 MNHNY and CDR2 SVGAGI (reference sequence). This CDR3 has 12 amino acids. The V gene lost 4 bases and the J gene lost 4 bases, with 5 bases spanning the gap. This receptor was obtained from a woman aged 45-60 years who had recovered from COVID-19. The chain carries TRBV6-6 and TRBJ1-5; D gene uncertain. Material: PBMCs or T cells enriched from blood (not recorded which). For the CDR3, the DNA is TGTGCCAGCAGTTCATTTAATCAGCCCCAGCATTTT. Its translation: CASSSFNQPQHF.